The clone carrying this T cell receptor beta chain has more than one count but fewer than ten. The sample comes from a study of T cells after somatic rescue of genetic block. Germline V gene sequence: CDR1 SGHRS, CDR2 YFSETQ. V gave up 0 bases and J gave up 2 bases; unmatched junction bases: 5. The CDR3 covers 16 residues. TCRdb's table, derived via immunoSEQ multiplex PCR, lists solely in-frame clones and lacks some. Here the sample spans 10,000 to 15,000 clones, 70% to 75% being singletons. The receptor was derived from a boy under 18. The sample consisted of peripheral blood mononuclear cells (PBMCs). The V and J genes are TRBV5-1 and TRBJ2-1; 7 bases fit TRBD1. CDR3 loop: CASSLVLGQPYNEQFF. The CDR3 DNA follows: TGCGCCAGCAGCTTGGTGTTGGGACAGCCCTACAATGAGCAGTTCTTC. Drawing the rest from reference TRBV5-1 and TRBJ2-1, the complete variable domain is KAGVTQTPRYLIKTRGQQVTLSCSPISGHRSVSWYQQTPGQGLQFLFEYFSETQRNKGNFPGRFSGRQFSNSRSEMNVSTLELGDSALYLCASSLVLGQPYNEQFFGPGTRLTVL.